The table lists the clone carrying this TCR beta chain with a few counts. The sample originates from a study of identical twins. Each CDR3 protein gets one entry after TCRdb re-called the 5' RACE reads with MiXCR. The table records about 690,000 distinct CDR3 sequences, around 20% of them present only once. The CDR3 covers 16 residues. Germline V gene data show CDR1 as MNHEY and CDR2 as SVGEGT. V gave up 6 bases and J gave up 0 bases, with 15 bases separating them. The same sample was also studied in work on T cells expressing NK-cell markers.

The sequenced material came from PBMCs. This clonotype originated in a woman between 18 and 29 years old in good health. The genes are TRBV6-2 or TRBV6-3 and TRBJ2-1, with TRBD2 as a possible D gene (5 bases). This CDR3 is CASSLQAARSYNEQFF. The CDR3 DNA reads as TGTGCCAGCAGCCTCCAAGCGGCCCGCTCCTACAATGAGCAGTTCTTC.